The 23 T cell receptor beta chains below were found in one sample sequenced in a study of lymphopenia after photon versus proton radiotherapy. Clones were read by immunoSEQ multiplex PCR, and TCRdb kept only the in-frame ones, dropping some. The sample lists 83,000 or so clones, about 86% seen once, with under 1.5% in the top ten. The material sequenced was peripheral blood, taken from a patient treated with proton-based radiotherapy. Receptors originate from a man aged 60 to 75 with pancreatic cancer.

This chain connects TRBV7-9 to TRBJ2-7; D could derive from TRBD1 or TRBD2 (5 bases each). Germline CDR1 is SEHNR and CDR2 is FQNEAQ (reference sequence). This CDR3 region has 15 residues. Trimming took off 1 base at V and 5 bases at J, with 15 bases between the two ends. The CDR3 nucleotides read TGTGCCAGCAGCTTAGAGGCGGCCGGGGCCCACGAGCAGTACTTC. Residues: CASSLEAAGAHEQYF.

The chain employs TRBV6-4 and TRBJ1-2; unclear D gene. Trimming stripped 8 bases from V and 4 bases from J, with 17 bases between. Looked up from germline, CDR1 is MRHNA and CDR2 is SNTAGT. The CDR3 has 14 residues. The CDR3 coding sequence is TGTGCCAGCCCGGATGGAGAGAGTCGCTATGGCTACACCTTC. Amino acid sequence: CASPDGESRYGYTF.

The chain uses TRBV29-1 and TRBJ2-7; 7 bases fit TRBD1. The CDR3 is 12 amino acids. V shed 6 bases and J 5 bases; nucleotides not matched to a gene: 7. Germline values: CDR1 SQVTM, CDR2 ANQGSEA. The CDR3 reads CSVLTGQNEQYF. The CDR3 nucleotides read TGCAGCGTCCTGACAGGGCAAAACGAGCAGTACTTC.

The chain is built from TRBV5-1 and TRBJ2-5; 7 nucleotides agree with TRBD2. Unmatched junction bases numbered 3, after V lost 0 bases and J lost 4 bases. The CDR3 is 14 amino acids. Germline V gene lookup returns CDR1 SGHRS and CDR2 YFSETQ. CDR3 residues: CASSLGSSGETQYF. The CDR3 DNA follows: TGCGCCAGCAGCTTGGGGTCTAGCGGAGAGACCCAGTACTTC.

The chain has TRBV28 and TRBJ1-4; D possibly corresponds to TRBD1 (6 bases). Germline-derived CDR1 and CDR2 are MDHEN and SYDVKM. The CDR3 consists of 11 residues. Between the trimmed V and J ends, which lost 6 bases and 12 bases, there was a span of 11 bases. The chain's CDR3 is CASRSHRELFF. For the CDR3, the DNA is TGTGCCAGCAGATCCCACAGGGAACTGTTTTTT.

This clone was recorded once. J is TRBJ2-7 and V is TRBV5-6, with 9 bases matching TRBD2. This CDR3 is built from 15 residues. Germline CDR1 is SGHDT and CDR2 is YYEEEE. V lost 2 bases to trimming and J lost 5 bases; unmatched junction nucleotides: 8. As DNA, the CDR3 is TGTGCCAGCAGCTTCCGGCGGGAGGGCCGGAACGAGCAGTACTTC. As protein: CASSFRREGRNEQYF.

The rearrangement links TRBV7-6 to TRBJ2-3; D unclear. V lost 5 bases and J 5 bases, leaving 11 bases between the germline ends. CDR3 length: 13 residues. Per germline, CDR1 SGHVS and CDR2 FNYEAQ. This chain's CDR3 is CASSAPPGDTQYF. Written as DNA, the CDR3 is TGTGCCAGCAGCGCACCCCCGGGAGATACGCAGTATTTT.

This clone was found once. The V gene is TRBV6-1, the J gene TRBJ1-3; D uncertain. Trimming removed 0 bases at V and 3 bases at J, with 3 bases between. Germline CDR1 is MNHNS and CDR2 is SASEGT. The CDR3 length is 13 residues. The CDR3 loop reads CASSEAGGNTIYF. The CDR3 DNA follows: TGTGCCAGCAGTGAAGCTGGTGGAAACACCATATATTTT.

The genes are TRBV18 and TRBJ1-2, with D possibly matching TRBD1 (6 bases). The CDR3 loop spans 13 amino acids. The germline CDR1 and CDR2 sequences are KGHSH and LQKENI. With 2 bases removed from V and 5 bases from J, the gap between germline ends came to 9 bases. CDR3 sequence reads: CASSPGQGYGYTF. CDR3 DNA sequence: TGTGCCAGCTCACCAGGGCAGGGGTATGGCTACACCTTC. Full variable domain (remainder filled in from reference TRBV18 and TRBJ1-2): NAGVMQNPRHLVRRRGQEARLRCSPMKGHSHVYWYRQLPEEGLKFMVYLQKENIIDESGMPKERFSAEFPKEGPSILRIQQVVRGDSAAYFCASSPGQGYGYTFGSGTRLTVV.

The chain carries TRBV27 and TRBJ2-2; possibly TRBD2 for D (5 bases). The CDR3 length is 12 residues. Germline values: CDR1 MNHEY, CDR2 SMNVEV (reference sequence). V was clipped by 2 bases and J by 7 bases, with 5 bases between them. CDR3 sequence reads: CASSLEGGELFF. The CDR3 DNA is TGTGCCAGCAGTTTAGAGGGCGGGGAGCTGTTTTTT.

DNA of the CDR3: TGCGCCAGCAGCTTGGACGTCAACACTGAAGCTTTCTTT. Translated: CASSLDVNTEAFF. This chain links TRBV5-1 with TRBJ1-1, with D uncertain. This CDR3 is 13 amino acids long. Germline V CDR1 and CDR2: SGHRS, YFSETQ. The V end lost 0 bases, the J end lost 2 bases, and 5 bases lay between the germline ends.

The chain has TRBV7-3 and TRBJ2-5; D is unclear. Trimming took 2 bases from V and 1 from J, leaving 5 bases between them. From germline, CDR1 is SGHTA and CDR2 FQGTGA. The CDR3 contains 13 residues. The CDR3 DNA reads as TGTGCCAGCAGCTTATTACCCCAAGAGACCCAGTACTTC. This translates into CASSLLPQETQYF.

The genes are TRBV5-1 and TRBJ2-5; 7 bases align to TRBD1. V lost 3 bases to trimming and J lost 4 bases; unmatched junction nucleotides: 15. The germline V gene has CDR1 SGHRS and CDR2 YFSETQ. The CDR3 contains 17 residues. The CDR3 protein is CASSSSRIQGLGETQYF. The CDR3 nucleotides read TGCGCCAGCAGCTCCTCCCGGATACAGGGGTTGGGAGAGACCCAGTACTTC.

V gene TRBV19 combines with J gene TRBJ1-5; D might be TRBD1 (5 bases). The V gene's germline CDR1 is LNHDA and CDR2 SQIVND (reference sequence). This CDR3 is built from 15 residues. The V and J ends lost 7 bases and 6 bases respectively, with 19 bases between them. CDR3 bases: TGTGCCAGTACCGCGAGGGGCAGGGTGGGTCAGCCCCAGCATTTT. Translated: CASTARGRVGQPQHF.

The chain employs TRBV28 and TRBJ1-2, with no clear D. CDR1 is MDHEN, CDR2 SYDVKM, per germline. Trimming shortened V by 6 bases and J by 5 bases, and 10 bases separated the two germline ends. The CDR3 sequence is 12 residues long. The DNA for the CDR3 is TGTGCCAGCAGCTCCCGGGTGTATGGCTACACCTTC. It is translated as CASSSRVYGYTF.

The CDR3 sequence is CASSWRRGKQYF. CDR3 DNA sequence: TGTGCCAGCAGTTGGCGCAGGGGGAAGCAGTACTTC. This chain joins TRBV28 and TRBJ2-7; 7 bases align to TRBD1. Per germline, CDR1 MDHEN and CDR2 SYDVKM. This CDR3 is 12 amino acids long. V was pared by 4 bases and J by 8 bases, with 5 bases of the junction left unmatched.

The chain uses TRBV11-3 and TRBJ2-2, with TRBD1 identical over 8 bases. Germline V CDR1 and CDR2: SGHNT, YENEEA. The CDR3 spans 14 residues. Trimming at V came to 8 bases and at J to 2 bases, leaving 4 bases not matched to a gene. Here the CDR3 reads CASGGQGNTGELFF. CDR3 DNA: TGTGCCAGCGGTGGACAGGGCAACACCGGGGAGCTGTTTTTT.

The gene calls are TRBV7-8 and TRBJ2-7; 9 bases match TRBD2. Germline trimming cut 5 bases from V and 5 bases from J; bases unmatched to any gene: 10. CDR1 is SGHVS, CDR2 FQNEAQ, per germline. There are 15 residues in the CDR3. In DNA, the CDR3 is TGTGCCAGCAGCCCGGTTAGCGGGAGTCGGCACGAGCAGTACTTC. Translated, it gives CASSPVSGSRHEQYF.

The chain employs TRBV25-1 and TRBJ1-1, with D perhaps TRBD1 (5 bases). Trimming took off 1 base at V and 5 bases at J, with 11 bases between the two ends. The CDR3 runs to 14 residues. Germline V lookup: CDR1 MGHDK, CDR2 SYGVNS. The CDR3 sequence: CASSESAKGTEAFF. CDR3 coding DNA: TGTGCCAGCAGTGAATCTGCTAAGGGGACTGAAGCTTTCTTT.

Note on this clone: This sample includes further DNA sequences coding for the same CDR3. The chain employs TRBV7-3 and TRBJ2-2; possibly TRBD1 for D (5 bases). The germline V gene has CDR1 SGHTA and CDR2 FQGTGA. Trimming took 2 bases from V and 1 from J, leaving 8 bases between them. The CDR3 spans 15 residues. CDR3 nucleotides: TGTGCCAGCAGCTTAGGCCAGGGGAACACCGGGGAGCTGTTTTTT. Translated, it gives CASSLGQGNTGELFF.

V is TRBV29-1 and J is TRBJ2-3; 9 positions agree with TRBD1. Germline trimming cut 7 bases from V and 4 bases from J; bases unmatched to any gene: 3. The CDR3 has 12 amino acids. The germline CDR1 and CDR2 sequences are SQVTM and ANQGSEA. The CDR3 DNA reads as TGCAGCGGTAGACAGGGGGCAGATACGCAGTATTTT. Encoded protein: CSGRQGADTQYF.

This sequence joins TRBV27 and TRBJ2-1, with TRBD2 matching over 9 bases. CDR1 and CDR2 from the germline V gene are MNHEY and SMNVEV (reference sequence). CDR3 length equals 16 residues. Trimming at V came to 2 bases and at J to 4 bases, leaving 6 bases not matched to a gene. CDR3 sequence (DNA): TGTGCCAGCAGTTTAAGCGCGGGAGGGGGGTACAATGAGCAGTTCTTC. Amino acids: CASSLSAGGGYNEQFF.

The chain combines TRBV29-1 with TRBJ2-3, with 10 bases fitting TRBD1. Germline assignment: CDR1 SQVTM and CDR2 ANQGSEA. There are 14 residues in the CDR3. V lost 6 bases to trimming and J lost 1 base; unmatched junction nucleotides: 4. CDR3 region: CSVRTGGGTDTQYF. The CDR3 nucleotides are TGCAGCGTCCGGACAGGGGGTGGCACAGATACGCAGTATTTT.